This T cell receptor beta chain was identified in a study of graft-versus-host responses after intestinal transplantation. Overall study: Transplant types were multivisceral, liver-intestinal, or isolated intestinal. Study-level results: Peak circulating GvH clone levels were associated with early post-transplant HvG declines. GvH clonotypes were identified within recipient marrow, with a subset emerging first in ileum or blood. Elevated graft-versus-host to host-versus-graft clonal ratios in allografts were recorded for patients with graft-donor T cell macrochimerism.

V was trimmed by 3 bases and J by 5 bases, leaving 11 bases between them. This CDR3 spans 13 amino acids. Per the germline V gene, CDR1 is SGHNT and CDR2 is YYREEE (reference sequence). On this clone itself: Its matching antigen is unknown.

Clones were sequenced by immunoSEQ multiplex PCR, and TCRdb holds only the in-frame ones, with some missing. The sample has almost 70,000 clones; roughly 90% are singletons. The sequence came from a human patient who received an intestinal transplant, so some T cells may come from the graft donor. The sequencing here drew on bone marrow, taken 700 to 850 days after intestinal transplantation. This sequence joins TRBV5-4 and TRBJ1-1, with D maybe TRBD1 (5 bases). The CDR3 sequence: CASSSRVRTEAFF. The CDR3, as DNA: TGTGCCAGCAGCTCCAGGGTAAGAACTGAAGCTTTCTTT. The full variable domain, in which reference TRBV5-4 and TRBJ1-1 provide the parts outside the CDR3, is ETGVTQSPTHLIKTRGQQVTLRCSSQSGHNTVSWYQQALGQGPQFIFQYYREEENGRGNFPPRFSGLQFPNYSSELNVNALELDDSALYLCASSSRVRTEAFFGQGTRLTVV.